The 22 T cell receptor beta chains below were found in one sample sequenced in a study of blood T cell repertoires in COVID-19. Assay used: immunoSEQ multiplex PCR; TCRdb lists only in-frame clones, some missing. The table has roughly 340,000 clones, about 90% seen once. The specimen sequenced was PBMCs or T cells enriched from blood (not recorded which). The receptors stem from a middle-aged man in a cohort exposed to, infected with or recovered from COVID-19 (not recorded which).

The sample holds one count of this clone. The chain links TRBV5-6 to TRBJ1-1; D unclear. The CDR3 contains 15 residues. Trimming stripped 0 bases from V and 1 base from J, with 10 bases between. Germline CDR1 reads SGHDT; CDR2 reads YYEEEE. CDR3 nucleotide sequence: TGTGCCAGCAGCTTGGTTGTGGCCGCGAACACTGAAGCTTTCTTT. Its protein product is CASSLVVAANTEAFF.

DNA for the CDR3: TGCAGTGCTAGTCGGGAGGAAACCTACGAGCAGTACTTC. As protein: CSASREETYEQYF. The rearrangement links TRBV20-1 to TRBJ2-7, with 7 bases matching TRBD2. The CDR3 is made up of 13 amino acids. CDR1 and CDR2 (germline): DFQATT, SNEGSKA (reference sequence). Trimming took 3 bases from V and 2 from J; bases not matched to a gene: 4.

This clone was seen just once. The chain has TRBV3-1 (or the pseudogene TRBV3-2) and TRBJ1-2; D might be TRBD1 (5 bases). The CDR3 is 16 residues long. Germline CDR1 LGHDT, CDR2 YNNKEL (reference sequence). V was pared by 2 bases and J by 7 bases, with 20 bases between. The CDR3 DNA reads TGTGCCAGCAGCCAATCTCAAGGGAGGGGAAGTGGTGGCTACACCTTC. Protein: CASSQSQGRGSGGYTF.

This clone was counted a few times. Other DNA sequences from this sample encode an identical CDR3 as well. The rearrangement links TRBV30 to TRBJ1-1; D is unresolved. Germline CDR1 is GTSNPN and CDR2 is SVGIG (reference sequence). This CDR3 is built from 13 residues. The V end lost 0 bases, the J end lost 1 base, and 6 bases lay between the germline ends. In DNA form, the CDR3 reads TGTGCCTGGAGTGTACGGGGGAACACTGAAGCTTTCTTT. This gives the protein CAWSVRGNTEAFF.

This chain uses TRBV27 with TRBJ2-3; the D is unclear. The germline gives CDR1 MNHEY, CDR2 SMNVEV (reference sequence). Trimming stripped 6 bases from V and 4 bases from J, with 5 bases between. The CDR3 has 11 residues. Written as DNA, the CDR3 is TGTGCCAGCAGCGGGTCAGATACGCAGTATTTT. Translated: CASSGSDTQYF.

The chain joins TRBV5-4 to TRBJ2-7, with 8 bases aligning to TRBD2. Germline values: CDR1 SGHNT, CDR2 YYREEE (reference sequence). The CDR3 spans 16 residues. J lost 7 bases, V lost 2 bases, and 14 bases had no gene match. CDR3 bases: TGTGCCAGCAGCTTAATGGTTGGTAGCGGGATTATGGAGCAGTACTTC. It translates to CASSLMVGSGIMEQYF.

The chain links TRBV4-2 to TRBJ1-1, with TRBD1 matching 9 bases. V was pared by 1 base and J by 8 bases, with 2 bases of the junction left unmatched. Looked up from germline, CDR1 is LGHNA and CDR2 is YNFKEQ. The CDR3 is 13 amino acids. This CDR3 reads CASSQGDRGEAFF. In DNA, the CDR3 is TGTGCCAGCAGCCAAGGCGACAGGGGGGAAGCTTTCTTT.

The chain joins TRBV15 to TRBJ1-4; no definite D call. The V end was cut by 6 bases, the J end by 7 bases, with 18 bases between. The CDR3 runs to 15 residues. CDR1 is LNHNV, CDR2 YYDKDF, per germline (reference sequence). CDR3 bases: TGTGCCACCAGTAAAGACGTAACCCGAGGTGAAAAACTGTTTTTT. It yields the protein CATSKDVTRGEKLFF.

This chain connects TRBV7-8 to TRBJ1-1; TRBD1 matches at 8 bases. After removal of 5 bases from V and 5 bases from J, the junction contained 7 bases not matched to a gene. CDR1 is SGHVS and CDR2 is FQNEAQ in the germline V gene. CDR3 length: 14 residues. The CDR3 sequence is CASSIGQGRTEAFF. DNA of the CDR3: TGTGCCAGCAGCATCGGACAGGGCCGAACTGAAGCTTTCTTT.

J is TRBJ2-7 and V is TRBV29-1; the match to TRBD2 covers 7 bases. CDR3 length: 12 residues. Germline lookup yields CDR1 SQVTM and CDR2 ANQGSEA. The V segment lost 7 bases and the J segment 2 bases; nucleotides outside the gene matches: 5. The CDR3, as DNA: TGCAGCGCTAAGACTAGCCCCTACGAGCAGTACTTC. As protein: CSAKTSPYEQYF.

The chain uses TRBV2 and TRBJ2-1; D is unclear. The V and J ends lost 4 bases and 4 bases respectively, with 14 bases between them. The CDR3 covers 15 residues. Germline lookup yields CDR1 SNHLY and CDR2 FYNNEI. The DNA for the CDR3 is TGTGCCAGCAGTGGAGGTTCGTACGTGTACAATGAGCAGTTCTTC. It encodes CASSGGSYVYNEQFF.

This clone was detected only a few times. CDR3 amino acids: CAWSVKHDNSPLHF. CDR3 coding DNA: TGTGCCTGGAGTGTGAAGCATGATAATTCACCCCTCCACTTT. The chain couples TRBV30 to TRBJ1-6; D unresolved. The germline V and J ends were trimmed by 0 bases and 5 bases, with 8 bases remaining between them. This CDR3 has 14 amino acids. Germline V CDR1 and CDR2: GTSNPN, SVGIG (reference sequence). Full variable domain (missing parts from reference TRBV30 and TRBJ1-6): SQTIHQWPATLVQPVGSPLSLECTVEGTSNPNLYWYRQAAGRGLQLLFYSVGIGQISSEVPQNLSASRPQDRQFILSSKKLLLSDSGFYLCAWSVKHDNSPLHFGNGTRLTVT.

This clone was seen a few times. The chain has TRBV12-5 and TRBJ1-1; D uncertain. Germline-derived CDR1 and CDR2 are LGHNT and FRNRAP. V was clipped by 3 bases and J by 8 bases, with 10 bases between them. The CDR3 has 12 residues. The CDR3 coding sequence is TGTGCTAGTGGTTTTGGAGGATCCGAAGCTTTCTTT. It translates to CASGFGGSEAFF.

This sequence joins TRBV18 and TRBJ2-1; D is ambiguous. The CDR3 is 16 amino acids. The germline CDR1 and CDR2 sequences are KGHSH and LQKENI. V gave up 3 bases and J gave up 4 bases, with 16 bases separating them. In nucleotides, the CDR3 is TGTGCCAGCTCACCCCAGGAAGGCAGAGAATACAATGAGCAGTTCTTC. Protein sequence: CASSPQEGREYNEQFF.

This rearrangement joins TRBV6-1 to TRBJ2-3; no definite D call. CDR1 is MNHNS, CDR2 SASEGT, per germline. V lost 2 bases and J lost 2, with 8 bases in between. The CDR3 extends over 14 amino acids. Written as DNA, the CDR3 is TGTGCCAGCAGTGAATTTGGCTTCACAGATACGCAGTATTTT. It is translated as CASSEFGFTDTQYF.

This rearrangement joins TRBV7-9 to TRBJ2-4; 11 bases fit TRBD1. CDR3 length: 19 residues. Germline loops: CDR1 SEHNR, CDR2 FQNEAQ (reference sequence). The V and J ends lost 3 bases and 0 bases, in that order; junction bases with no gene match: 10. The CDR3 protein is CASSFVGTGGTLAKNIQYF. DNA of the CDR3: TGTGCCAGCAGCTTCGTGGGGACAGGGGGGACACTAGCCAAAAACATTCAGTACTTC.

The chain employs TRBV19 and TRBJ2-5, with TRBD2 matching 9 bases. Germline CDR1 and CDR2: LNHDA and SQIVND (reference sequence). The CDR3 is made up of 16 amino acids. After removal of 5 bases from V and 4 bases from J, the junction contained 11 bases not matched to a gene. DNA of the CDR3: TGTGCCAGTAGTCCTCGGAGGGCGGGAGGGGGAGAGACCCAGTACTTC. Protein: CASSPRRAGGGETQYF.

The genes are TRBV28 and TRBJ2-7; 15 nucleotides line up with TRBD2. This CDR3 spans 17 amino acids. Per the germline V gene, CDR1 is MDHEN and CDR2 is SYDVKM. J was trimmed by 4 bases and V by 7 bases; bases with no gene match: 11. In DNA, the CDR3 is TGTGCCAGCACCGCCTCGGGAGGGACTAGCGGGAGGTACGAGCAGTACTTC. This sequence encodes CASTASGGTSGRYEQYF.

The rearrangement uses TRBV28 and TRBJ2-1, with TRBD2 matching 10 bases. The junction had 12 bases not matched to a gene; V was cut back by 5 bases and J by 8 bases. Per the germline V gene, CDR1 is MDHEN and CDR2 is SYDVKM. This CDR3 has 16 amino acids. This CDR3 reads CASSVTGTSVPHEQFF. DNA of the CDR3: TGTGCCAGCAGTGTCACAGGGACTAGCGTCCCCCATGAGCAGTTCTTC.

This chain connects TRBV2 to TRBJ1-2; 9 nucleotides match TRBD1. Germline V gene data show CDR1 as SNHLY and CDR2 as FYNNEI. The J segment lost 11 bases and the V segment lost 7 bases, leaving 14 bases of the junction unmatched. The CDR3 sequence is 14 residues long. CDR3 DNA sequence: TGTGCCAGCATTACAGGGGGCCCTCTTCTTTTGTACACCTTC. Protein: CASITGGPLLLYTF.

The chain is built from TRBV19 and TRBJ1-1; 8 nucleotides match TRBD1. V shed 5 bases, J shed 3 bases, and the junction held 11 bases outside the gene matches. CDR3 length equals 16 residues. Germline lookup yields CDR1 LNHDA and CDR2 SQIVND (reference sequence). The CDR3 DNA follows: TGTGCCAGTAGTCCCGGACAGGGTAGAGGCGACACTGAAGCTTTCTTT. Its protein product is CASSPGQGRGDTEAFF.

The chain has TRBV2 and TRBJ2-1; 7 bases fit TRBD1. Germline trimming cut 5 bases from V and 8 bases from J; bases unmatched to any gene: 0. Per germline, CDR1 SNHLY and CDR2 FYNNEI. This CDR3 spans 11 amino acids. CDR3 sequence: CASSTGDEQFF. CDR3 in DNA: TGTGCCAGCAGTACAGGGGATGAGCAGTTCTTC.